This entry lists 28 T cell receptor beta chains sequenced from one sample in a study of T cells after yellow fever vaccination. TCRdb analysed the 5' RACE reads with MiXCR anew, one entry per CDR3 protein. This table has about 510,000 distinct CDR3 sequences, 21% appearing once. The material sequenced was PBMCs, taken 21 days after the first yellow fever vaccination. The origin of the receptors is a man aged 18-30 years who received the YFV17D yellow fever vaccine.

This clonotype came up a few times. This chain uses TRBV12-3 or TRBV12-4 with TRBJ2-2, with TRBD1 matching over 9 bases. V lost 2 bases to trimming and J lost 6 bases; unmatched junction nucleotides: 10. The CDR3 covers 17 residues. CDR3 sequence: CASSLIGTGFVAGELFF. In DNA, the CDR3 is TGTGCCAGCAGTTTAATCGGGACAGGGTTTGTCGCCGGGGAGCTGTTTTTT.

The chain employs TRBV7-8 and TRBJ1-2; 7 nucleotides match TRBD1. Unmatched junction bases numbered 6, after V lost 5 bases and J lost 0 bases. Germline CDR1 reads SGHVS; CDR2 reads FQNEAQ. This CDR3 is 15 amino acids long. Written as DNA, the CDR3 is TGTGCCAGCAGCCCTATGGGACAGACTAACTATGGCTACACCTTC. This translates into CASSPMGQTNYGYTF. Variable domain in full (rest from reference TRBV7-8 and TRBJ1-2): GAGVSQSPRYKVAKRGQDVALRCDPISGHVSLFWYQQALGQGPEFLTYFQNEAQLDKSGLPSDRFFAERPEGSVSTLKIQRTQQEDSAVYLCASSPMGQTNYGYTFGSGTRLTVV.

This clonotype was detected many times. The rearrangement uses TRBV28 and TRBJ2-7; 9 bases match TRBD2. Looked up from germline, CDR1 is MDHEN and CDR2 is SYDVKM. V lost 3 bases and J lost 4; bases outside the gene matches: 7. The CDR3 is made up of 15 amino acids. For the CDR3, the DNA is TGTGCCAGCAGTTTCAGAGCTAGCGGGGTGTACGAGCAGTACGTC. It specifies CASSFRASGVYEQYV.

This chain connects TRBV7-8 to TRBJ2-7, with TRBD2 matching 8 bases. The V gene end was trimmed by 5 bases and the J gene end by 3 bases; junction bases not matched to a gene: 9. The germline CDR1 and CDR2 sequences are SGHVS and FQNEAQ. This CDR3 comprises 15 residues. The CDR3 loop reads CASSHPRSGGYEQYF. DNA for the CDR3: TGTGCCAGCAGCCACCCGAGAAGCGGGGGCTACGAGCAGTACTTC. Looking up the rest from reference TRBV7-8 and TRBJ2-7 gives the full variable domain: GAGVSQSPRYKVAKRGQDVALRCDPISGHVSLFWYQQALGQGPEFLTYFQNEAQLDKSGLPSDRFFAERPEGSVSTLKIQRTQQEDSAVYLCASSHPRSGGYEQYFGPGTRLTVT.

This clonotype was found a few times. The chain combines TRBV12-3 or TRBV12-4 with TRBJ2-1; the match to TRBD1 covers 9 bases. The V segment lost 6 bases and the J segment 3 bases; nucleotides outside the gene matches: 3. The CDR3 is 14 amino acids. CDR3: CASSWTGDYNEQFF. CDR3 nucleotide sequence: TGTGCCAGCAGCTGGACAGGGGACTACAATGAGCAGTTCTTC.

This clonotype was counted between two and nine times. CDR3 in amino acids: CASSHPSRGQGAVGELFF. In nucleotides, the CDR3 is TGCGCCAGCAGCCATCCGAGTCGAGGACAGGGGGCGGTCGGGGAGCTGTTTTTT. The J gene is TRBJ2-2, the V gene TRBV4-1, with 11 bases fitting TRBD1. The CDR3 is 18 residues long. Trimming removed 3 bases from V and 7 bases from J; junction bases left unmatched: 13. Germline V gene lookup returns CDR1 MGHRA and CDR2 YSYEKL.

The chain has TRBV7-6 and TRBJ2-3; D not certain. Germline V lookup: CDR1 SGHVS, CDR2 FNYEAQ. V lost 4 bases and J 0 bases, leaving 14 bases between the germline ends. This CDR3 has 16 amino acids. The CDR3 DNA is TGTGCCAGCAGCTCGCGCCCAGGATCCAGCACAGATACGCAGTATTTT. Protein sequence: CASSSRPGSSTDTQYF.

This clonotype was seen at least ten times. The rearrangement uses TRBV20-1 and TRBJ2-5, with 9 nucleotides matching TRBD2. The junction had 9 bases not matched to a gene; V was cut back by 3 bases and J by 4 bases. The germline V gene encodes CDR1 DFQATT and CDR2 SNEGSKA (reference sequence). The CDR3 spans 15 residues. The CDR3 here is CSASDFSRGGETQYF. Here the CDR3 DNA reads TGCAGTGCTAGCGATTTTTCGCGGGGGGGAGAGACCCAGTACTTC.

This clonotype occurred a few times. This chain links TRBV24-1 with TRBJ2-3; D might be TRBD1 (6 bases). V dropped 3 bases and J dropped 1 base, with 13 bases sitting between them. The CDR3 sequence is 16 residues long. The germline gives CDR1 KGHDR, CDR2 SFDVKD. CDR3 DNA sequence: TGTGCCACCAGTGATACGAGGGGACACCGCACAGATACGCAGTATTTT. Its protein product is CATSDTRGHRTDTQYF.

This clonotype was observed a few times. The V call is TRBV11-1, the J call TRBJ2-2, with 12 bases matching TRBD2. The CDR3 is made up of 17 amino acids. Germline values: CDR1 SGHAT, CDR2 FQDESV (reference sequence). V lost 6 bases and J lost 4; bases outside the gene matches: 9. CDR3 coding DNA: TGTGCCAGCAGGACTGATCTAGCGGGGGGGAGCACCGGGGAGCTGTTTTTT. Translating it yields CASRTDLAGGSTGELFF.

This clonotype has at least ten counts. The V gene is TRBV7-2, the J gene TRBJ2-3, with 12 bases aligning to TRBD2. The CDR3 spans 15 residues. CDR1 and CDR2 (germline): SGHTA, FQGNSA. The V and J ends lost 5 bases and 3 bases, in that order; junction bases with no gene match: 3. As DNA, the CDR3 is TGTGCCAGCAGCCAGACTAGCGGGGGAACAGATACGCAGTATTTT. Encoded protein: CASSQTSGGTDTQYF.

V and J are TRBV7-9 and TRBJ1-1, with unresolved D. The CDR3 is 11 residues long. V was clipped by 5 bases and J by 8 bases, with 9 bases between them. Germline V gene data show CDR1 as SEHNR and CDR2 as FQNEAQ (reference sequence). The CDR3 region has the DNA TGTGCCAGCAGCACCCTGGGGGAAGCTTTCTTT. It yields the protein CASSTLGEAFF.

This clonotype has just a few counts. This chain links TRBV20-1 with TRBJ2-7; tentative D call: TRBD1 (5 bases). The CDR3 length is 14 residues. Germline-derived CDR1 and CDR2 are DFQATT and SNEGSKA (reference sequence). V lost 5 bases and J 2 bases, leaving 16 bases between the germline ends. The CDR3 here is CSAYRPLRTYEQYV. CDR3 bases: TGCAGTGCTTACAGGCCCCTCAGAACCTACGAGCAGTACGTC.

This clonotype was detected only a few times. The genes are TRBV19 and TRBJ1-2, with 8 bases matching TRBD1. The germline V gene has CDR1 LNHDA and CDR2 SQIVND (reference sequence). V lost 5 bases to trimming and J lost 7 bases; unmatched junction nucleotides: 3. This CDR3 is 12 amino acids long. CDR3 region: CASSDRGGGYTF. Written as DNA, the CDR3 is TGTGCCAGTAGTGACAGGGGAGGTGGCTACACCTTC.

This clonotype was found many times. The J gene is TRBJ2-2, the V gene TRBV20-1; 9 nucleotides agree with TRBD2. Per germline, CDR1 DFQATT and CDR2 SNEGSKA (reference sequence). The trim removed 6 bases at V and 2 bases at J, leaving 10 bases unmatched. This CDR3 has 16 residues. The CDR3 coding sequence is TGCAGTGCATCCCTTAGCGGGGGTTATAACACCGGGGAGCTGTTTTTT. As protein: CSASLSGGYNTGELFF.

The chain is built from TRBV3-1 and TRBJ2-1; no definite D call. The CDR3 has 13 residues. Trimming removed 3 bases at V and 4 bases at J, with 7 bases between. Germline V gene data show CDR1 as LGHDT and CDR2 as YNNKEL (reference sequence). The DNA for the CDR3 is TGTGCCAGCAGCCAGGCTAGGTACAATGAGCAGTTCTTC. It specifies CASSQARYNEQFF.

This clonotype was counted between two and nine times. V gene TRBV6-5 combines with J gene TRBJ2-3; TRBD1 agrees at 10 bases. The CDR3 spans 17 residues. V shed 2 bases and J 5 bases; nucleotides not matched to a gene: 10. CDR1 and CDR2 (germline): MNHEY, SVGAGI. The CDR3 protein is CASSYVRDRGQRDTQYF. CDR3 coding DNA: TGTGCCAGCAGTTACGTAAGAGACAGGGGGCAACGAGATACGCAGTATTTT.

This clonotype was seen a few times. The rearrangement links TRBV30 to TRBJ2-7, with TRBD1 as a possible D gene (5 bases). Deletions cut 2 bases from V and 0 bases from J, with 8 bases between. Germline values: CDR1 GTSNPN, CDR2 SVGIG (reference sequence). The CDR3 has 13 amino acids. The CDR3 region is CAWSKQVSYEQYF. DNA of the CDR3: TGTGCCTGGAGTAAACAGGTCTCCTACGAGCAGTACTTC.

V is TRBV6-2 or TRBV6-3 and J is TRBJ2-7; the match to TRBD1 covers 7 bases. The CDR3 totals 14 residues. J lost 4 bases, V lost 6 bases, and 9 bases had no gene match. CDR1 MNHEY and CDR2 SVGEGT come from the germline V gene. The CDR3 region is CASSRSRGNYEQYF. The CDR3 bases are TGTGCCAGCAGCCGCTCCAGGGGGAATTACGAGCAGTACTTC.

The chain links TRBV27 to TRBJ1-3, with 8 bases fitting TRBD1. Germline-derived CDR1 and CDR2 are MNHEY and SMNVEV (reference sequence). This CDR3 comprises 15 residues. Trimming took 6 bases from V and 4 from J; bases not matched to a gene: 8. For the CDR3, the DNA is TGTGCCAGCAGATCTGACAGGGGAGAAGGAAACACCATATATTTT. This codes for CASRSDRGEGNTIYF.

The V gene is TRBV7-2, the J gene TRBJ2-5, with D possibly TRBD2 on 6 matching bases. This CDR3 contains 15 residues. Germline CDR1 is SGHTA and CDR2 is FQGNSA. V was clipped by 5 bases and J by 2 bases, with 15 bases between them. The CDR3 protein is CASSIHFSGQETQYF. DNA of the CDR3: TGTGCCAGCAGCATACACTTTAGCGGTCAAGAGACCCAGTACTTC.

This chain connects TRBV12-3 or TRBV12-4 to TRBJ1-5; tentatively, D is TRBD1 (6 bases). The V gene lost 3 bases and the J gene lost 4 bases, with 13 bases spanning the gap. The CDR3 has 15 residues. The CDR3, as DNA: TGTGCCAGCAGTTTGATGCAGGGGCTAAATCAGCCCCAGCATTTT. Its protein product is CASSLMQGLNQPQHF.

This chain connects TRBV25-1 to TRBJ2-5; TRBD1 matches at 8 bases. Germline loops: CDR1 MGHDK, CDR2 SYGVNS. The CDR3 is 14 amino acids. J gave up 5 bases and V 3 bases, and 5 bases lay outside the gene matches. The CDR3 protein is CASSDKTGGETQYF. The CDR3 coding sequence is TGTGCCAGCAGTGACAAAACAGGGGGTGAGACCCAGTACTTC.

The table lists this clonotype with a few counts. The chain has TRBV9 and TRBJ1-2; perhaps TRBD1 as D (5 bases). V was clipped by 3 bases and J by 4 bases, with 19 bases between them. The CDR3 has 16 residues. Germline V gene lookup returns CDR1 SGDLS and CDR2 YYNGEE. This chain's CDR3 is CASSDPVQGKAYGYTF. The CDR3 bases are TGTGCCAGCAGCGACCCCGTGCAGGGCAAAGCCTATGGCTACACCTTC.

The J gene is TRBJ2-7, the V gene TRBV6-2 or TRBV6-3, with a possible D match to TRBD2 (5 bases). This CDR3 comprises 11 residues. In germline, CDR1 is MNHEY, CDR2 SVGEGT. V was shortened by 5 bases and J by 7 bases, with 9 bases between the two germline ends. The CDR3 nucleotides read TGTGCCAGCAGTACCGGGGTTGAGCAGTACGTC. This sequence encodes CASSTGVEQYV.

This clonotype occurred many times. The chain combines TRBV4-3 with TRBJ2-1; 12 bases are a match to TRBD2. CDR1 is LGHNA and CDR2 is YSLEER in the germline V gene. The CDR3 runs 15 residues. V lost 0 bases to trimming and J lost 10 bases; unmatched junction nucleotides: 4. In DNA form, the CDR3 reads TGCGCCAGCAGCCAAGATCTCGGGACTAGCGGGGAGCAGTTCTTC. Protein: CASSQDLGTSGEQFF.

The V call is TRBV4-1, the J call TRBJ2-7; the D gene is possibly TRBD1 (7 bases). CDR1 is MGHRA and CDR2 is YSYEKL in the germline V gene. The CDR3 runs to 16 residues. V was clipped by 4 bases and J by 4 bases, with 20 bases between them. DNA of the CDR3: TGCGCCAGCAGCCTTTCTGGAGGAGGGGGCGATTACGAGCAGTACTTC. This gives the protein CASSLSGGGGDYEQYF.

This clonotype was observed a few times. V usage is TRBV12-3 or TRBV12-4 and J usage is TRBJ1-1; D is possibly TRBD1 (6 bases). The V end was cut by 6 bases, the J end by 0 bases, with 11 bases between. CDR3 length equals 14 residues. CDR3 residues: CASSQTGLNTEAFF. Written as DNA, the CDR3 is TGTGCCAGCAGCCAAACAGGGTTGAACACTGAAGCTTTCTTT.